The 4 T cell receptor beta chains listed next were all sequenced from one sample in a study of T cell changes during pregnancy in multiple sclerosis. Libraries were prepared by immunoSEQ multiplex PCR; TCRdb keeps only in-frame clonotypes and omits some of them. This sample has under 50,000 clones, with less than 95% found just once. The material was CD4+ T cells from peripheral blood mononuclear cells, obtained in the first trimester of pregnancy. These TCRs come from a female donor in good health, enrolled as a control in a pregnancy study.

V gene TRBV25-1 combines with J gene TRBJ1-3; possibly TRBD1 for D (5 bases). The CDR3 covers 13 residues. The germline gives CDR1 MGHDK, CDR2 SYGVNS. The V end was cut by 7 bases, the J end by 4 bases, with 11 bases between. The CDR3 is CASTFGGGNTIYF. The CDR3 DNA reads TGTGCCAGCACCTTTGGGGGGGGAAACACCATATATTTT.

The V call is TRBV4-3, the J call TRBJ1-4; no definite D call. CDR3 size: 16 residues. V was cut by 4 bases and J by 3 bases, with 15 bases left in between. CDR1 and CDR2 from the germline V gene are LGHNA and YSLEER. CDR3 amino acids: CASSRSTAGANEKLFF. In nucleotides, the CDR3 is TGCGCCAGCAGCCGATCTACGGCCGGGGCTAATGAAAAACTGTTTTTT.

The rearrangement joins TRBV28 to TRBJ1-3; 9 bases align to TRBD1. The length of the CDR3 is 16 residues. V gave up 6 bases and J gave up 6 bases; unmatched junction bases: 12. In germline, CDR1 is MDHEN, CDR2 SYDVKM. CDR3 protein: CASSLTGQGLANTIYF. Written as DNA, the CDR3 is TGTGCCAGCAGCCTAACTGGACAGGGGCTCGCAAACACCATATATTTT.

The chain has TRBV4-3 and TRBJ1-2; a weak D match, TRBD1 (6 bases). The V end lost 6 bases, the J end lost 1 base, and 15 bases lay between the germline ends. The CDR3 has 15 amino acids. Germline-derived CDR1 and CDR2 are LGHNA and YSLEER. CDR3 DNA sequence: TGCGCCAGCAGTCCGAGACAGGATCATAACTATGGCTACACCTTC. Protein product: CASSPRQDHNYGYTF.